This T cell receptor beta chain was found in a study of T-cell memory formation after mild COVID-19. Turning to the study itself: TCR clusters were mostly confined to one donor each.

Whole-study results and caveats: Among clones contracting day 15 to 85, CD4/CD8 was balanced, whereas later expanders leaned CD4+. CD8+ contracting clones occupied EMRA, while CD4+ ones occupied mainly CM and EM.

Via MiXCR, TCRdb re-called the 5' RACE reads, giving one row per CDR3 protein. This table has roughly 410,000 distinct CDR3 sequences, 24% appearing once. This clonotype was counted a few times. What it binds is unknown. The receptor was derived from an adult woman who had mild COVID-19 (a few samples of this study predate the infection). Cell type and time point are not known. The sequenced material came from PBMCs or a T cell subset sorted from them (not recorded which).

CDR3 loop: CASRLTGTFLDEQFF. In DNA, the CDR3 is TGTGCCAGCAGATTGACAGGCACCTTTTTGGATGAGCAGTTCTTC. The rearrangement joins TRBV7-2 to TRBJ2-1, with a tentative D call TRBD1 (6 bases). Germline V gene sequence: CDR1 SGHTA, CDR2 FQGNSA. The V and J ends lost 6 bases and 8 bases respectively, with 20 bases between them. The CDR3 spans 15 residues. The full variable domain, completed using reference TRBV7-2 and TRBJ2-1, is GAGVSQSPSNKVTEKGKDVELRCDPISGHTALYWYRQSLGQGLEFLIYFQGNSAPDKSGLPSDRFSAERTGGSVSTLTIQRTQQEDSAVYLCASRLTGTFLDEQFFGPGTRLTVL.